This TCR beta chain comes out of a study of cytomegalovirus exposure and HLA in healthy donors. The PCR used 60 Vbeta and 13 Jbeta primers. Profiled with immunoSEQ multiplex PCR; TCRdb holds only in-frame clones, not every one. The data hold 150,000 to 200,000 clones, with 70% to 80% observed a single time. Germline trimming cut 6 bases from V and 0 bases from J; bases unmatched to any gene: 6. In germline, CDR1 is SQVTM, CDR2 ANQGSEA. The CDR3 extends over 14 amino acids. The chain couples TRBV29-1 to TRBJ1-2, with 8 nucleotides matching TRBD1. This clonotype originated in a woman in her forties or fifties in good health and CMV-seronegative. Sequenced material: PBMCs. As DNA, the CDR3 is TGCAGCGTGGGGGGACAGGATTCTAACTATGGCTACACCTTC. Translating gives CSVGGQDSNYGYTF.